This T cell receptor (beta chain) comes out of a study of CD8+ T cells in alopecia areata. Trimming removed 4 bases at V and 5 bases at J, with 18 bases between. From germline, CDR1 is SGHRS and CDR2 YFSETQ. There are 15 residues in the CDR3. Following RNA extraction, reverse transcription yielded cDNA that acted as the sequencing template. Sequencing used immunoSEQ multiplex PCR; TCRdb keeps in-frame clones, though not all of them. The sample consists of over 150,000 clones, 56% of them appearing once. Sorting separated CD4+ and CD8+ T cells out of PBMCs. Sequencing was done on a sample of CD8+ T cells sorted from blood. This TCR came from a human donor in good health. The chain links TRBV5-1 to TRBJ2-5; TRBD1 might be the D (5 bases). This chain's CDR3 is CASSPFGDSGETQYF. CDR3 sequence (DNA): TGCGCCAGCAGCCCCTTCGGAGATTCAGGGGAGACCCAGTACTTC.